The 32 T cell receptor beta chains given below trace back to one sample, sequenced in a study of CD8+ T cells in alopecia areata. Following RNA extraction, reverse transcription yielded cDNA that acted as the sequencing template. Some clones are missing from TCRdb's copy, which holds only in-frame ones; the method was immunoSEQ multiplex PCR. Among a few hundred thousand clones listed, less than 45% were seen once. Described treatment: oral pan-JAK inhibitor, 5-10 mg twice daily. This specimen was CD4+ T cells sorted from blood, taken at approximately week 31, from a patient treated with tofacitinib. The receptor source for this set is a human donor with alopecia areata.

This sequence joins TRBV2 and TRBJ2-2; 8 positions match TRBD1. The CDR3 consists of 15 residues. Germline CDR1 and CDR2: SNHLY and FYNNEI. Trimming cost V 6 bases and J 1 base; bases outside gene matches: 4. CDR3 coding DNA: TGTGCCAGCAGGGGACAGGTCTTGAACACCGGGGAGCTGTTTTTT. It yields the protein CASRGQVLNTGELFF.

V usage is TRBV29-1 and J usage is TRBJ2-7; D may be TRBD1 (6 bases). Germline loops: CDR1 SQVTM, CDR2 ANQGSEA. The V end lost 6 bases, the J end lost 3 bases, and 9 bases lay between the germline ends. This CDR3 has 11 amino acids. The CDR3 protein is CSVRRGYEQYF. The CDR3 coding sequence is TGCAGCGTCCGCAGGGGCTACGAGCAGTACTTC.

The gene calls are TRBV10-3 and TRBJ2-4; D uncertain. The V end was cut by 6 bases, the J end by 0 bases, with 18 bases between. This CDR3 has 17 amino acids. Germline V gene lookup returns CDR1 ENHRY and CDR2 SYGVKD. The CDR3 region has the DNA TGTGCCATCAGCCCGATTCTACTTTTCCTAGCCAAAAACATTCAGTACTTC. This encodes CAISPILLFLAKNIQYF.

V usage is TRBV7-8 and J usage is TRBJ2-2, with a possible D match to TRBD2 (6 bases). Germline V lookup: CDR1 SGHVS, CDR2 FQNEAQ. This CDR3 is built from 14 residues. Trimming shortened V by 6 bases and J by 4 bases, and 12 bases separated the two germline ends. CDR3 loop: CASRVAEVTGELFF. For the CDR3, the DNA is TGTGCCAGCAGGGTAGCGGAGGTCACCGGGGAGCTGTTTTTT. Combining the CDR3 with reference TRBV7-8 and TRBJ2-2 gives the whole variable domain GAGVSQSPRYKVAKRGQDVALRCDPISGHVSLFWYQQALGQGPEFLTYFQNEAQLDKSGLPSDRFFAERPEGSVSTLKIQRTQQEDSAVYLCASRVAEVTGELFFGEGSRLTVL.

This chain uses TRBV29-1 with TRBJ1-1, with TRBD1 as a possible D gene (5 bases). Trimming took off 7 bases at V and 3 bases at J, with 15 bases between the two ends. Germline V gives CDR1 SQVTM, CDR2 ANQGSEA. The CDR3 loop spans 13 amino acids. The DNA of the CDR3 is TGCAGCGCCCGGTTGGGGCGAGACACTGAAGCTTTCTTT. Translated, it gives CSARLGRDTEAFF.

This clone was seen a few times. The rearrangement joins TRBV18 to TRBJ2-1, with 7 bases that match TRBD2. The V and J ends lost 1 base and 9 bases, in that order; junction bases with no gene match: 12. The length of the CDR3 is 16 residues. In germline, CDR1 is KGHSH, CDR2 LQKENI. The CDR3: CASSPRGGGQLGEQFF. The DNA for the CDR3 is TGTGCCAGCTCACCACGCGGCGGGGGTCAACTAGGTGAGCAGTTCTTC.

This clone appeared a few times. This chain joins TRBV2 and TRBJ1-1; D not certain. The CDR3 runs 13 residues. Germline loops: CDR1 SNHLY, CDR2 FYNNEI. Trimming shortened V by 4 bases and J by 1 base, and 7 bases separated the two germline ends. CDR3 DNA: TGTGCCAGCAGTGGGTCCCAGAACACTGAAGCTTTCTTT. Encoded protein: CASSGSQNTEAFF.

This clone came up a few times. The CDR3 protein is CASRTDKGYTF. CDR3 sequence (DNA): TGTGCCAGCAGGACGGACAAAGGCTACACCTTC. J is TRBJ1-2 and V is TRBV2, with D maybe TRBD1 (5 bases). The CDR3 sequence is 11 residues long. V was pared by 6 bases and J by 8 bases, with 10 bases between. Germline values: CDR1 SNHLY, CDR2 FYNNEI.

Only a few counts were recorded for this clone. V and J are TRBV30 and TRBJ2-7; no definite D call. Germline-derived CDR1 and CDR2 are GTSNPN and SVGIG (reference sequence). The V end was cut by 3 bases, the J end by 1 base, with 10 bases between. The CDR3 is made up of 13 amino acids. The CDR3 sequence is CAWRLWNSYEQYF. The CDR3 DNA follows: TGTGCCTGGAGACTGTGGAATTCCTACGAGCAGTACTTC.

The chain links TRBV7-8 to TRBJ2-1; 10 bases are shared with TRBD1. Germline V CDR1 and CDR2: SGHVS, FQNEAQ. Trimming cost V 5 bases and J 3 bases; bases outside gene matches: 13. This CDR3 contains 18 residues. The DNA of the CDR3 is TGTGCCAGCAGCCTCCGGGACAGGGGTCGTTGGGTCTACAATGAGCAGTTCTTC. Residues: CASSLRDRGRWVYNEQFF. Complete variable domain (other parts from reference TRBV7-8 and TRBJ2-1): GAGVSQSPRYKVAKRGQDVALRCDPISGHVSLFWYQQALGQGPEFLTYFQNEAQLDKSGLPSDRFFAERPEGSVSTLKIQRTQQEDSAVYLCASSLRDRGRWVYNEQFFGPGTRLTVL.

This chain uses TRBV9 with TRBJ2-1; D gene uncertain. Germline V gene sequence: CDR1 SGDLS, CDR2 YYNGEE. The CDR3 covers 15 residues. V dropped 3 bases and J dropped 0 bases, with 10 bases sitting between them. For the CDR3, the DNA is TGTGCCAGCAGCGCAGGCGGCAGCTCCTACAATGAGCAGTTCTTC. Its translation: CASSAGGSSYNEQFF. The whole variable domain, filled in from reference TRBV9 and TRBJ2-1, reads DSGVTQTPKHLITATGQRVTLRCSPRSGDLSVYWYQQSLDQGLQFLIQYYNGEERAKGNILERFSAQQFPDLHSELNLSSLELGDSALYFCASSAGGSSYNEQFFGPGTRLTVL.

This clone has only a few counts. This chain uses TRBV7-3 with TRBJ2-1; D ambiguous. This CDR3 contains 15 residues. V gave up 2 bases and J gave up 3 bases, with 11 bases separating them. Germline loops: CDR1 SGHTA, CDR2 FQGTGA. The CDR3 loop is CASSLDSNDYNEQFF. The CDR3 DNA sequence: TGTGCCAGCAGCTTAGATTCCAACGACTACAATGAGCAGTTCTTC. The entire variable domain, with the rest obtained from reference TRBV7-3 and TRBJ2-1, is as follows: GAGVSQTPSNKVTEKGKYVELRCDPISGHTALYWYRQSLGQGPEFLIYFQGTGAADDSGLPNDRFFAVRPEGSVSTLKIQRTERGDSAVYLCASSLDSNDYNEQFFGPGTRLTVL.

The V and J genes are TRBV29-1 and TRBJ2-7, with a possible D match to TRBD2 (6 bases). Germline V gene lookup returns CDR1 SQVTM and CDR2 ANQGSEA. This CDR3 is built from 15 residues. V dropped 6 bases and J dropped 1 base, with 19 bases sitting between them. Here the CDR3 DNA reads TGCAGCGTCGCCTCCCGGTCGGGGGTTTCCTACGAGCAGTACTTC. Its translation is CSVASRSGVSYEQYF.

This clone was counted a few times. The rearrangement uses TRBV19 and TRBJ1-2; no reliable D call. Germline V gene lookup returns CDR1 LNHDA and CDR2 SQIVND (reference sequence). Trimming removed 7 bases at V and 7 bases at J, with 13 bases between. The CDR3 consists of 12 residues. Here the CDR3 reads CASNLFEGGYTF. DNA of the CDR3: TGTGCCAGTAATCTATTTGAGGGTGGCTACACCTTC.

The V and J genes are TRBV7-9 and TRBJ1-1; the D is unclear. Trimming left V 1 base short and J 3 bases short, with 9 bases between. This CDR3 is 14 amino acids long. Looked up from germline, CDR1 is SEHNR and CDR2 is FQNEAQ (reference sequence). The CDR3 here is CASSLVLRDTEAFF. The CDR3 DNA follows: TGTGCCAGCAGCTTAGTGTTGCGGGACACTGAAGCTTTCTTT.

The rearrangement uses TRBV6-6 and TRBJ2-7, with 7 bases matching TRBD2. The CDR3 extends over 14 amino acids. Germline CDR1 is MNHNY and CDR2 is SVGAGI (reference sequence). V shed 5 bases and J 5 bases; nucleotides not matched to a gene: 9. CDR3 loop: CASSKSGTQDEQYF. Written as DNA, the CDR3 is TGTGCCAGCAGTAAGAGCGGGACTCAGGACGAGCAGTACTTC.

This clone was counted only a few times. V usage is TRBV30 and J usage is TRBJ2-3; 12 bases align to TRBD2. The germline CDR1 and CDR2 sequences are GTSNPN and SVGIG (reference sequence). V shed 0 bases and J 6 bases; nucleotides not matched to a gene: 4. The CDR3 totals 15 residues. CDR3 in amino acids: CAWSVELAGGDTQYF. CDR3 nucleotide sequence: TGTGCCTGGAGTGTTGAACTAGCGGGGGGTGATACGCAGTATTTT.

The rearrangement joins TRBV5-4 to TRBJ2-2; the D is unclear. The CDR3 sequence is 12 residues long. Trimming pared 7 bases from V and 1 base from J, leaving 5 bases between. Germline values: CDR1 SGHNT, CDR2 YYREEE (reference sequence). CDR3 DNA sequence: TGTGCCAGCGGGGTGAACACCGGGGAGCTGTTTTTT. Protein sequence: CASGVNTGELFF.

The CDR3 coding sequence is TGTGCCAGCAGCTTAGGACAGAGCTATAATTCACCCCTCCACTTT. It encodes CASSLGQSYNSPLHF. The J gene is TRBJ1-6, the V gene TRBV7-9, with TRBD1 as a possible D gene (5 bases). Trimming took off 1 base at V and 3 bases at J, with 7 bases between the two ends. The CDR3 consists of 15 residues. Per the germline V gene, CDR1 is SEHNR and CDR2 is FQNEAQ (reference sequence).

The chain has TRBV7-6 and TRBJ2-3, with D possibly matching TRBD2 (6 bases). The V gene lost 1 base and the J gene lost 4 bases, with 18 bases spanning the gap. Germline loops: CDR1 SGHVS, CDR2 FNYEAQ. The CDR3 is 17 residues long. CDR3 sequence (DNA): TGTGCCAGCAGCTTAGTTTGGGTCGGAGGGCGCCCAGATACGCAGTATTTT. Translated, it gives CASSLVWVGGRPDTQYF.

To note about this clone: The identical CDR3 is also encoded by other nucleotide sequences in the sample. The chain recombines TRBV29-1 with TRBJ2-7; D unresolved. V was shortened by 1 base and J by 0 bases, with 4 bases between the two germline ends. The V gene's germline CDR1 is SQVTM and CDR2 ANQGSEA. The CDR3 is made up of 12 amino acids. CDR3 sequence reads: CSVEGVSYEQYF. The CDR3 coding sequence is TGCAGCGTTGAAGGAGTCTCCTACGAGCAGTACTTC.

V usage is TRBV29-1 and J usage is TRBJ1-1; the D gene is possibly TRBD1 (5 bases). The germline V and J ends were trimmed by 3 bases and 3 bases, with 5 bases remaining between them. The V gene's germline CDR1 is SQVTM and CDR2 ANQGSEA. The CDR3 extends over 11 amino acids. CDR3 DNA: TGCAGCGTTGACAGGGACACTGAAGCTTTCTTT. This gives the protein CSVDRDTEAFF.

This clone has just a few counts. V and J are TRBV11-2 and TRBJ2-5; tentatively, D is TRBD1 (6 bases). The CDR3 is made up of 14 amino acids. Trimming cost V 6 bases and J 7 bases, with 18 bases left between them. Germline assignment: CDR1 SGHAT and CDR2 FQNNGV. The CDR3: CASSPDRTLGTQYF. CDR3 DNA: TGTGCCAGCAGTCCAGACAGGACCCTTGGGACCCAGTACTTC.

A note on this clone: At one of its ends the junction is not consistent with the germline gene, which may arise from a read error. J is TRBJ2-7 and V is TRBV4-1; TRBD2 is a possible D gene (6 bases). CDR1 and CDR2 from the germline V gene are MGHRA and YSYEKL. CDR3 length: 14 residues. The DNA for the CDR3 is TGTGCCAGCAGCCAAGTTGGGACTGGGGGCGAGCAGTACTTC. This gives the protein CASSQVGTGGEQYF.

This clone was recorded a few times. V and J are TRBV18 and TRBJ1-1; a possible D gene is TRBD1 (6 bases). V dropped 4 bases and J dropped 5 bases, with 11 bases sitting between them. CDR1 KGHSH and CDR2 LQKENI come from the germline V gene. There are 13 residues in the CDR3. The CDR3 protein is CASSRQDRTEAFF. In DNA form, the CDR3 reads TGTGCCAGCTCACGACAGGACCGTACTGAAGCTTTCTTT. Full variable domain (missing parts from reference TRBV18 and TRBJ1-1): NAGVMQNPRHLVRRRGQEARLRCSPMKGHSHVYWYRQLPEEGLKFMVYLQKENIIDESGMPKERFSAEFPKEGPSILRIQQVVRGDSAAYFCASSRQDRTEAFFGQGTRLTVV.

This chain links TRBV30 with TRBJ2-6; unclear D gene. The germline V and J ends were trimmed by 2 bases and 0 bases, with 8 bases remaining between them. The germline CDR1 and CDR2 sequences are GTSNPN and SVGIG (reference sequence). The CDR3 consists of 15 residues. CDR3 sequence reads: CAWSTERSGANVLTF. The CDR3, as DNA: TGTGCCTGGAGTACCGAGCGCTCTGGGGCCAACGTCCTGACTTTC. Complete variable domain (other parts from reference TRBV30 and TRBJ2-6): SQTIHQWPATLVQPVGSPLSLECTVEGTSNPNLYWYRQAAGRGLQLLFYSVGIGQISSEVPQNLSASRPQDRQFILSSKKLLLSDSGFYLCAWSTERSGANVLTFGAGSRLTVL.

This rearrangement joins TRBV5-6 to TRBJ1-1, with 7 bases identical to TRBD1. After removal of 4 bases from V and 6 bases from J, the junction contained 12 bases not matched to a gene. Germline CDR1 is SGHDT and CDR2 is YYEEEE. The length of the CDR3 is 15 residues. The DNA for the CDR3 is TGTGCCAGCAGCAGACTACAGGGGACGAGGGCTGAAGCTTTCTTT. Protein product: CASSRLQGTRAEAFF.

This clone has only a few counts. The chain couples TRBV11-2 to TRBJ2-7; 8 bases are a match to TRBD2. CDR3 length: 14 residues. The germline V gene has CDR1 SGHAT and CDR2 FQNNGV. Trimming at V came to 5 bases and at J to 4 bases, leaving 7 bases not matched to a gene. This chain's CDR3 is CASSPLAGHYEQYF. As DNA, the CDR3 is TGTGCCAGCAGCCCCCTAGCGGGCCATTACGAGCAGTACTTC.

This clone was seen more than once but under ten times. The genes are TRBV19 and TRBJ1-5; D is uncertain. CDR3 length: 14 residues. CDR1 and CDR2 (germline): LNHDA, SQIVND (reference sequence). V was trimmed by 5 bases and J by 1 base, leaving 9 bases between them. The DNA for the CDR3 is TGTGCCAGTAGTCTACAGCTAAGCAATCAGCCCCAGCATTTT. It specifies CASSLQLSNQPQHF.

This clone has more than one count but fewer than ten. This sequence joins TRBV29-1 and TRBJ2-5, with 7 bases fitting TRBD1. The length of the CDR3 is 16 residues. Losses at the gene ends were 3 bases for V and 1 base for J; bases not matched to a gene: 11. Germline V CDR1 and CDR2: SQVTM, ANQGSEA. The CDR3 bases are TGCAGCGTTGATCCTCGGGACAGCAATTTCCAAGAGACCCAGTACTTC. This translates into CSVDPRDSNFQETQYF.

This clone was seen a few times. The chain combines TRBV5-1 with TRBJ1-4; TRBD1 is a possible D gene (6 bases). V lost 0 bases and J 7 bases, leaving 13 bases between the germline ends. The CDR3 has 15 residues. CDR1 is SGHRS, CDR2 YFSETQ, per germline. The CDR3 loop is CASSLDRTATEKLFF. CDR3 DNA sequence: TGCGCCAGCAGCTTGGATAGGACAGCCACTGAAAAACTGTTTTTT.

The rearrangement joins TRBV6-6 to TRBJ2-3; no definite D call. The CDR3 runs 16 residues. The ends were cut back, 3 bases at V and 0 bases at J, with 13 bases in the middle. In germline, CDR1 is MNHNY, CDR2 SVGAGI (reference sequence). The CDR3 DNA sequence: TGTGCCAGCAGTTATAGGCCAGAGTGGAGCACAGATACGCAGTATTTT. It encodes CASSYRPEWSTDTQYF.